The rows below give T cell receptor beta chains drawn from one sample of a study of CD8 T cells in Susac syndrome. TCRdb itself ran the immunoSEQ multiplex PCR reads through MiXCR, one entry per CDR3 protein. The table includes approximately 170,000 distinct CDR3 sequences, roughly 93% detected once. Source material: CD4+ T cells from PBMCs. Receptors originate from a human donor in good health. The CDR3 runs from the conserved cysteine through the conserved F or W. D genes are given only for firm matches. Size is omitted from some rows. Given values are once, few, many or a class for expanded clones.

clone size	V gene	J gene	D gene	CDR3 length	CDR3 DNA	CDR3 protein
NA	TRBV29-1	TRBJ2-5	NA	13	TGCAGCGTTGGACCCAGCGGCGTTGAGACCCAGTACTTC	CSVGPSGVETQYF
NA	TRBV7-8	TRBJ2-3	NA	16	TGTGCCAGCAGCTTAGTATCCTGGGGGAATACAGATACGCAGTATTTT	CASSLVSWGNTDTQYF
NA	TRBV4-1	TRBJ2-2	NA	15	TGCGCCAGCAGCCATACCGGGACCCAATCCGGGGAGCTGTTTTTT	CASSHTGTQSGELFF
NA	TRBV7-6	TRBJ1-6	NA	14	TGTGCCAGCAGCTTAGCAGGGCCTTCTTCACCCCTCCACTTT	CASSLAGPSSPLHF
once	TRBV6-5	TRBJ1-2	NA	15	TGTGCCAGCAGATACTCGGGGTACGATAGCTATGGCTACACCTTC	CASRYSGYDSYGYTF
few	TRBV5-1	TRBJ1-1	NA	14	TGTGCCAGCAGCTTACAGCCTATGAACACTGAAGCTTTCTTT	CASSLQPMNTEAFF
NA	TRBV6-2/TRBV6-3	TRBJ2-3	NA	12	TGTGCCAGCAGGGATCGCCCGGATACGCAGTATTTT	CASRDRPDTQYF
NA	TRBV6-2/TRBV6-3	TRBJ2-7	NA	13	TGTGCCAGCAGTTGGGCAGGGAGGTACGAGCAGTACTTC	CASSWAGRYEQYF
NA	TRBV6-6	TRBJ1-2	NA	12	TGTGCCAGCAGAGGGGGGAACTATGGCTACACCTTC	CASRGGNYGYTF
NA	TRBV9	TRBJ1-5	NA	14	TGTGCCAGCAGCGTAGGTAGGGGCAATCAGCCCCAGCATTTT	CASSVGRGNQPQHF
NA	TRBV15	TRBJ1-3	NA	16	TGTGCCACCAGCAGAGATCCTGTATCGGGCGGAAACACCATATATTTT	CATSRDPVSGGNTIYF
NA	TRBV5-1	TRBJ1-6	NA	15	TGCGCCAGCAGCTTGCAGGGGCCCTATAATTCACCCCTCCACTTT	CASSLQGPYNSPLHF
NA	TRBV20-1	TRBJ1-4	NA	15	TGCAGTGCTAGTCCAGCAGGCAGCTTAATGGAAAAACTGTTTTTT	CSASPAGSLMEKLFF
NA	TRBV20-1	TRBJ2-3	TRBD2	15	TGCAGTGCTAGTGGGACTAGCGGGGGCACAGATACGCAGTATTTT	CSASGTSGGTDTQYF
NA	TRBV12-5	TRBJ2-1	NA	12	TGTGCTAGTGGTTTGGTATCCAATGAGCAGTTCTTC	CASGLVSNEQFF
NA	TRBV5-1	TRBJ1-1	NA	15	TGCGCCAGCAGCTTTGATGGGGGAGGCCTCACTGAAGCTTTCTTT	CASSFDGGGLTEAFF
NA	TRBV12-3/TRBV12-4	TRBJ2-1	NA	13	TGTGCCAGCAGTTTAGCGGGGGAAGGAGAGCAGTTCTTC	CASSLAGEGEQFF